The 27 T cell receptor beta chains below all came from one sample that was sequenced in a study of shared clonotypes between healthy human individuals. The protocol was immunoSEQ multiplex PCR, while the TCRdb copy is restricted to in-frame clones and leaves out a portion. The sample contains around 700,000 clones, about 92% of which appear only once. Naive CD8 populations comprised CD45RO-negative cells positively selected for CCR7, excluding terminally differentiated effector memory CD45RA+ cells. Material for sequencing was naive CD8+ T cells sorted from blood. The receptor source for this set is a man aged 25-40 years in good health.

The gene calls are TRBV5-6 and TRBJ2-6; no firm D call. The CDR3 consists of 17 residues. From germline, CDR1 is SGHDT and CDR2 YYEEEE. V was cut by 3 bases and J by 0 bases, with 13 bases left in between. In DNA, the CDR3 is TGTGCCAGCAGCTCCCCCCTAGTGTCCTCTGGGGCCAACGTCCTGACTTTC. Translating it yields CASSSPLVSSGANVLTF.

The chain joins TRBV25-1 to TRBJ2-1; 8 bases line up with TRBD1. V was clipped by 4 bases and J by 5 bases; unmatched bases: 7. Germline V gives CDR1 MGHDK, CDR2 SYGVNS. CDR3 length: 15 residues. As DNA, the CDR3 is TGTGCCAGCAGTGTACGGGACAGGTCCGACAATGAGCAGTTCTTC. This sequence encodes CASSVRDRSDNEQFF.

CDR3: CASSQALVLSGANVLTF. Here the CDR3 DNA reads TGTGCCAGCAGCCAAGCCCTAGTCCTCTCTGGGGCCAACGTCCTGACTTTC. The genes are TRBV14 and TRBJ2-6, with D unclear. Trimming stripped 1 base from V and 0 bases from J, with 10 bases between. Per germline, CDR1 SGHDN and CDR2 FVKESK. The CDR3 totals 17 residues.

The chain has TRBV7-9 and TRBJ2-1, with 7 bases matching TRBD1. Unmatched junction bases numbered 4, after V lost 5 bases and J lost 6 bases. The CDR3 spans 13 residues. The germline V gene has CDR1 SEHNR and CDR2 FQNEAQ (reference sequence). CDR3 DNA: TGTGCCAGCAGCACGGGACAGATCAATGAGCAGTTCTTC. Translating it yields CASSTGQINEQFF.

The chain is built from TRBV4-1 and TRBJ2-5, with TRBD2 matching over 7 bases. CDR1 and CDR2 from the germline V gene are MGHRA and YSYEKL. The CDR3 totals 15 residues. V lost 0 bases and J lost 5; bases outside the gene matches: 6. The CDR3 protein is CASSQEEGGAETQYF. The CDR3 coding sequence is TGCGCCAGCAGCCAAGAAGAGGGAGGGGCGGAGACCCAGTACTTC.

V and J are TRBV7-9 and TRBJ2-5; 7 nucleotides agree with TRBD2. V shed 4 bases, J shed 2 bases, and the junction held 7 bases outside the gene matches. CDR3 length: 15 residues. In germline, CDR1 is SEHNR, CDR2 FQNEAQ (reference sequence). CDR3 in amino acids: CASSSSAGLQETQYF. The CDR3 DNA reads TGTGCCAGCAGCTCCTCAGCGGGACTACAAGAGACCCAGTACTTC.

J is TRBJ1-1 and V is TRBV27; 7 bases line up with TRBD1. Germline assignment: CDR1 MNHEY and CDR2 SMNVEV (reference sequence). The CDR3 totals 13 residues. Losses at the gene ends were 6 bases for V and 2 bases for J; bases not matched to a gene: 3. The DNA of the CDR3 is TGTGCCAGCAGGGGGGACAGAAACACTGAAGCTTTCTTT. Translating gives CASRGDRNTEAFF.

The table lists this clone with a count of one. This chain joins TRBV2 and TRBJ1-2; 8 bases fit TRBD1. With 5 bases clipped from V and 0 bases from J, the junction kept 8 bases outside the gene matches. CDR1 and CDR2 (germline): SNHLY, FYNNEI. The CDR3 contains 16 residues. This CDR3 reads CASSRRTGKTNYGYTF. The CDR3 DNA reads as TGTGCCAGCAGTCGGAGGACAGGGAAGACTAACTATGGCTACACCTTC.

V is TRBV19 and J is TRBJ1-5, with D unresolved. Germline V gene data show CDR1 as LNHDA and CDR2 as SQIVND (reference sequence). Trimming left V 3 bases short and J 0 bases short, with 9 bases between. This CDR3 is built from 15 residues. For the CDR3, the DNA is TGTGCCAGTAGTATCTTTGGGAATAGCAATCAGCCCCAGCATTTT. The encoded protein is CASSIFGNSNQPQHF. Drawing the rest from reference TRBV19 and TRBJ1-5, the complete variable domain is DGGITQSPKYLFRKEGQNVTLSCEQNLNHDAMYWYRQDPGQGLRLIYYSQIVNDFQKGDIAEGYSVSREKKESFPLTVTSAQKNPTAFYLCASSIFGNSNQPQHFGDGTRLSIL.

For the CDR3, the DNA is TGTGCCAGCAAACAAGTAGACGGGAGGGCCTACGAGCAGTACTTC. It yields the protein CASKQVDGRAYEQYF. The V and J genes are TRBV6-1 and TRBJ2-7, with TRBD2 identical over 8 bases. The germline V gene encodes CDR1 MNHNS and CDR2 SASEGT. The CDR3 has 15 amino acids. The J segment lost 2 bases and the V segment lost 7 bases, leaving 10 bases of the junction unmatched.

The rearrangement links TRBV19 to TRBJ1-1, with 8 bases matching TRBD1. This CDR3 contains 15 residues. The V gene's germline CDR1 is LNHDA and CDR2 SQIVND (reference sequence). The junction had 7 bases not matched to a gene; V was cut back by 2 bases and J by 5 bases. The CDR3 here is CASSISGGPETEAFF. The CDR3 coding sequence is TGTGCCAGTAGTATATCAGGGGGCCCGGAGACTGAAGCTTTCTTT.

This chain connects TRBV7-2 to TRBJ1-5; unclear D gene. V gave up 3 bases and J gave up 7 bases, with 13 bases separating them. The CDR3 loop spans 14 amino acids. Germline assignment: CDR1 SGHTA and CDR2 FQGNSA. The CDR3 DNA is TGTGCCAGCAGCTTTTTAGAGAATGGGCAGCCCCAGCATTTT. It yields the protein CASSFLENGQPQHF.

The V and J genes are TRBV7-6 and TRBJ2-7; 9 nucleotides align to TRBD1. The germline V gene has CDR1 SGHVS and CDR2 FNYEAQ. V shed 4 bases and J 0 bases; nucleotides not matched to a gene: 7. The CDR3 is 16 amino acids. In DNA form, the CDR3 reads TGTGCCAGCAGCTACGGGACAGGGCGACTCTCCTACGAGCAGTACTTC. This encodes CASSYGTGRLSYEQYF.

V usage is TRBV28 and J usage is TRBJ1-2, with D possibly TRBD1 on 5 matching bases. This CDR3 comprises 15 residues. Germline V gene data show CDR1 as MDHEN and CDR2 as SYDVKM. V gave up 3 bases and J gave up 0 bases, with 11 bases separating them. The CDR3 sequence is CASSFTREANYGYTF. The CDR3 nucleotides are TGTGCCAGCAGTTTCACCAGGGAAGCTAACTATGGCTACACCTTC.

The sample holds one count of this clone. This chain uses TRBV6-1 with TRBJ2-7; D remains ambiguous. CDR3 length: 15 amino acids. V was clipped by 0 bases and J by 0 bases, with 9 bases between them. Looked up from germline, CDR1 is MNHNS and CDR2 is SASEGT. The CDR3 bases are TGTGCCAGCAGTGAAGCTCCTAGTTTCTCCTACGAGCAGTACTTC. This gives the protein CASSEAPSFSYEQYF.

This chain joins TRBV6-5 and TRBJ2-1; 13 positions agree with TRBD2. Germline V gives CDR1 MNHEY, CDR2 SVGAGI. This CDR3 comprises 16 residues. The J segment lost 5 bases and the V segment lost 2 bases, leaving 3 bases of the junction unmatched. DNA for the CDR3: TGTGCCAGCAGTTACCACGGGACTAGCGGGAACAATGAGCAGTTCTTC. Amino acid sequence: CASSYHGTSGNNEQFF.

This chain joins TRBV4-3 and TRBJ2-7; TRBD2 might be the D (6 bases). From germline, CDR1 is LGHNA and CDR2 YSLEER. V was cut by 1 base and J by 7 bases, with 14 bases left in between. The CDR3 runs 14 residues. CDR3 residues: CASSQAAGLGEQYF. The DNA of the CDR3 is TGCGCCAGCAGCCAAGCGGCGGGGTTGGGGGAGCAGTACTTC.

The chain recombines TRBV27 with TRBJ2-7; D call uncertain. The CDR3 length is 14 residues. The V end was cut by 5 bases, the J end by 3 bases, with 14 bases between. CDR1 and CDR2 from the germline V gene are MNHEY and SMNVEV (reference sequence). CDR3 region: CASSPGDGRYEQYF. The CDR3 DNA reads TGTGCCAGCAGTCCCGGTGACGGGCGCTACGAGCAGTACTTC.

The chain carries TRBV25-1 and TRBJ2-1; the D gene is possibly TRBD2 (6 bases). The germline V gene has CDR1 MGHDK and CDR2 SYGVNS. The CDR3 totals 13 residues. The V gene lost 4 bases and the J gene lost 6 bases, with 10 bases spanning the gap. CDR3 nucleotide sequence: TGTGCCAGCAGTGTCATAGCGGCCAATGAGCAGTTCTTC. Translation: CASSVIAANEQFF.

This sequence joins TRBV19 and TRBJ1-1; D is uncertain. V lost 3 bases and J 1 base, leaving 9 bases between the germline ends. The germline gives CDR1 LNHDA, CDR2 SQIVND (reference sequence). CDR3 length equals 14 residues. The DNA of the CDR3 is TGTGCCAGTAGTATTTCGGGATGGAACACTGAAGCTTTCTTT. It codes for CASSISGWNTEAFF. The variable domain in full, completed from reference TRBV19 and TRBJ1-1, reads DGGITQSPKYLFRKEGQNVTLSCEQNLNHDAMYWYRQDPGQGLRLIYYSQIVNDFQKGDIAEGYSVSREKKESFPLTVTSAQKNPTAFYLCASSISGWNTEAFFGQGTRLTVV.

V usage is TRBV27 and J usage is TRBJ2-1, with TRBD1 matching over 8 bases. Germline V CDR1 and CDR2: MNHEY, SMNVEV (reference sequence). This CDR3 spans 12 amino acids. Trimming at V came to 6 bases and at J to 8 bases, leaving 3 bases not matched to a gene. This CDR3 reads CASSRGQDEQFF. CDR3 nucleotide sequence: TGTGCCAGCAGCAGGGGGCAGGATGAGCAGTTCTTC.

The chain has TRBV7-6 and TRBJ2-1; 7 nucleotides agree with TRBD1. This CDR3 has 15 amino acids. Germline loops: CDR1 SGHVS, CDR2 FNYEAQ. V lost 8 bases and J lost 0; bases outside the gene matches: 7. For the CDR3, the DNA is TGTGCCAGCCGTCTTAGGGACAGCTCCTACAATGAGCAGTTCTTC. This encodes CASRLRDSSYNEQFF.

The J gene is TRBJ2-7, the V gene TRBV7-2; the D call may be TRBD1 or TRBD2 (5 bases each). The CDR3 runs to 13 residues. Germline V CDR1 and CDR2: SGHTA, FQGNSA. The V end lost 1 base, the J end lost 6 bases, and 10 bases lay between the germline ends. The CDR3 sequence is CASSLGGFREQYF. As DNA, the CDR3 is TGTGCCAGCAGCTTAGGGGGGTTTCGCGAGCAGTACTTC. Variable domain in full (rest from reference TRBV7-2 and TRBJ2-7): GAGVSQSPSNKVTEKGKDVELRCDPISGHTALYWYRQSLGQGLEFLIYFQGNSAPDKSGLPSDRFSAERTGGSVSTLTIQRTQQEDSAVYLCASSLGGFREQYFGPGTRLTVT.

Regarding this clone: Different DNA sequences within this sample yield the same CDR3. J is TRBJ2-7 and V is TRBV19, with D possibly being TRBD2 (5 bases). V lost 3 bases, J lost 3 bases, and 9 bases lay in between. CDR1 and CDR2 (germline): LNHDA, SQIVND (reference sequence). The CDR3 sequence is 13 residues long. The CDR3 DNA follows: TGTGCCAGTAGTATCCGGGATAACTACGAGCAGTACTTC. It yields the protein CASSIRDNYEQYF.

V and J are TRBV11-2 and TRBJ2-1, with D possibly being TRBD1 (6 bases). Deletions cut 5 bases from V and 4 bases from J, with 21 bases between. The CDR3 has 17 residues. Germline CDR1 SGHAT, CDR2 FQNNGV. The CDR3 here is CASSPGDTSSLYNEQFF. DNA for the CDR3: TGTGCCAGCAGCCCTGGGGACACGAGTTCCCTATACAATGAGCAGTTCTTC.

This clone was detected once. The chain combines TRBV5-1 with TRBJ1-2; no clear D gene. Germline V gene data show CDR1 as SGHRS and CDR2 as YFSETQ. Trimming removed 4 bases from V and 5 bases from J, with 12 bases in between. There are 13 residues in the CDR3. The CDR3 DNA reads TGCGCCAGCAGCGACCCACAGACTTATGGCTACACCTTC. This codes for CASSDPQTYGYTF.

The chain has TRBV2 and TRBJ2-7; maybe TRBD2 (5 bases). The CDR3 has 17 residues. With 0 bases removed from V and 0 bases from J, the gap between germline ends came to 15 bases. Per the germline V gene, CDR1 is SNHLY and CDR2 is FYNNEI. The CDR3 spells CASSEAGFLGSSYEQYF. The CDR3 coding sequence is TGTGCCAGCAGTGAAGCGGGGTTTTTGGGGAGCTCCTACGAGCAGTACTTC.